These 17 T cell receptor beta chains were sequenced from one sample in a study of blood T cells in healthy people across ages. Through a sample-barcoded 5' primer and a J-beta primer mix, a second PCR was run for about 6 to 12 cycles. Each CDR3 protein gets one entry after TCRdb re-called the 5' RACE reads with MiXCR. The sample shows roughly 1.6 million distinct CDR3 sequences, about 31% of them seen only once. Sequencing was carried out using blood. These receptors were taken from a woman under 40 in good health.

In its sample, this clonotype was seen once. The chain employs TRBV14 and TRBJ2-5; the match to TRBD1 covers 9 bases. Germline lookup yields CDR1 SGHDN and CDR2 FVKESK. The V gene end was trimmed by 1 base and the J gene end by 5 bases; junction bases not matched to a gene: 11. There are 17 residues in the CDR3. CDR3 sequence reads: CASSQGTGTGLQETQYF. CDR3 sequence (DNA): TGTGCCAGCAGCCAAGGCACCGGGACAGGGTTACAGGAGACCCAGTACTTC.

The chain joins TRBV9 to TRBJ1-1; D ambiguous. The germline V gene encodes CDR1 SGDLS and CDR2 YYNGEE. Trimming removed 5 bases at V and 4 bases at J, with 12 bases between. This CDR3 region has 13 residues. As DNA, the CDR3 is TGTGCCAGCAGTGCGGGGTCTGGCACTGAAGCTTTCTTT. It translates to CASSAGSGTEAFF.

The table lists this clonotype with many counts. This chain links TRBV20-1 with TRBJ2-7; 8 bases agree with TRBD1. Germline V lookup: CDR1 DFQATT, CDR2 SNEGSKA (reference sequence). The trim removed 3 bases at V and 0 bases at J, leaving 1 base unmatched. The length of the CDR3 is 13 residues. In DNA form, the CDR3 reads TGCAGTGCTAGGGACAGGGTCTCCTACGAGCAGTACTTC. Its translation is CSARDRVSYEQYF.

This clonotype was detected only a few times. The chain uses TRBV7-8 and TRBJ2-7, with D possibly TRBD1 on 6 matching bases. Trimming shortened V by 5 bases and J by 8 bases, and 19 bases separated the two germline ends. The CDR3 has 14 residues. Germline CDR1 reads SGHVS; CDR2 reads FQNEAQ. CDR3 in amino acids: CASSVLPEQGKQYF. In nucleotides, the CDR3 is TGTGCCAGCAGCGTCCTTCCGGAACAGGGAAAGCAGTACTTC. Based on the CDR3 plus reference TRBV7-8 and TRBJ2-7, the full variable domain is GAGVSQSPRYKVAKRGQDVALRCDPISGHVSLFWYQQALGQGPEFLTYFQNEAQLDKSGLPSDRFFAERPEGSVSTLKIQRTQQEDSAVYLCASSVLPEQGKQYFGPGTRLTVT.

The chain joins TRBV5-4 to TRBJ1-6; 8 nucleotides align to TRBD1. The CDR3 is 18 amino acids. The germline V gene has CDR1 SGHNT and CDR2 YYREEE (reference sequence). V was pared by 4 bases and J by 9 bases, with 18 bases of the junction left unmatched. CDR3 nucleotide sequence: TGTGCCAGCAGCGACGGACAGGGCCTCTCCCGACTCGCTTCACCCCTCCACTTT. It yields the protein CASSDGQGLSRLASPLHF.

This clonotype was seen a few times. V and J are TRBV30 and TRBJ1-6, with 9 bases matching TRBD1. This CDR3 is 15 amino acids long. The junction had 11 bases not matched to a gene; V was cut back by 3 bases and J by 11 bases. Germline V lookup: CDR1 GTSNPN, CDR2 SVGIG (reference sequence). This CDR3 reads CAWRDRQGVMTPLHF. For the CDR3, the DNA is TGTGCCTGGAGAGACCGACAGGGGGTCATGACACCCCTCCACTTT.

The chain combines TRBV7-9 with TRBJ2-7, with a tentative D call TRBD2 (5 bases). V lost 5 bases and J lost 1, with 12 bases in between. The germline V gene has CDR1 SEHNR and CDR2 FQNEAQ (reference sequence). The CDR3 has 14 residues. CDR3 nucleotides: TGTGCCAGCAGCACCAGGACTGAATCCTACGAGCAGTACTTC. It specifies CASSTRTESYEQYF.

This clonotype turned up a few times. V and J are TRBV7-9 and TRBJ2-7, with D perhaps TRBD1 or TRBD2 (5 bases each). V shed 3 bases and J shed 5 bases, with 14 bases lying between them. CDR1 is SEHNR and CDR2 is FQNEAQ in the germline V gene (reference sequence). The CDR3 has 14 amino acids. The CDR3 DNA is TGTGCCAGCAGCTTCGGGACCTCAGTCAACGAGCAGTACTTC. It is translated as CASSFGTSVNEQYF.

The V and J genes are TRBV5-6 and TRBJ1-1; D unresolved. Germline-derived CDR1 and CDR2 are SGHDT and YYEEEE. Between the trimmed V and J ends, which lost 4 bases and 7 bases, there was a span of 20 bases. The CDR3 contains 15 residues. The CDR3 region is CASSHRDGEPLEAFF. CDR3 coding DNA: TGTGCCAGCAGCCACCGAGACGGGGAGCCCCTTGAAGCTTTCTTT.

This clonotype was detected only a few times. The rearrangement links TRBV12-3 or TRBV12-4 to TRBJ2-3; 8 bases are a match to TRBD2. V trimming: 5 bases; J trimming: 4 bases; junction bases outside the gene matches: 11. This CDR3 has 16 residues. This CDR3 is CASSTRLAGSPDTQYF. DNA for the CDR3: TGTGCCAGCAGTACCCGTCTAGCGGGTTCCCCAGATACGCAGTATTTT.

The V gene is TRBV5-1, the J gene TRBJ2-1; no reliable D call. CDR1 is SGHRS and CDR2 is YFSETQ in the germline V gene. V was shortened by 4 bases and J by 10 bases, with 15 bases between the two germline ends. This CDR3 spans 13 amino acids. In DNA, the CDR3 is TGCGCCAGCAGCCCGACGTACGTGGGAGAGCAGTTCTTC. Amino acids: CASSPTYVGEQFF.

This chain links TRBV7-3 with TRBJ2-5; D not certain. CDR1 and CDR2 (germline): SGHTA, FQGTGA. The ends were cut back, 2 bases at V and 5 bases at J, with 9 bases in the middle. The CDR3 is 13 amino acids. CDR3 sequence reads: CASSLEQYETQYF. In DNA, the CDR3 is TGTGCCAGCAGCTTAGAACAGTACGAGACCCAGTACTTC.

This clonotype was seen more than once but under ten times. The V and J genes are TRBV4-2 and TRBJ2-1; TRBD2 is a possible D gene (7 bases). V dropped 3 bases and J dropped 9 bases, with 18 bases sitting between them. Germline V gives CDR1 LGHNA, CDR2 YNFKEQ. The CDR3 sequence is 15 residues long. The CDR3 DNA reads as TGTGCCAGCAGCCAGACCATCGGGGGGCGGGGTGAGCAGTTCTTC. It translates to CASSQTIGGRGEQFF.

A note on this clonotype: A read error may account for a junction end that differs from germline. The chain uses TRBV3-1 and TRBJ2-3; TRBD2 agrees at 14 bases. There are 17 residues in the CDR3. Germline lookup yields CDR1 LGHDT and CDR2 YNNKEL (reference sequence). CDR3 region: CAGSQGTSGSVLDTQYF. The CDR3 DNA reads as TGTGCCGGCAGCCAAGGGACTAGCGGGAGTGTGTTAGATACGCAGTATTTT.

The genes are TRBV15 and TRBJ2-3; D may be TRBD2 (6 bases). CDR1 and CDR2 (germline): LNHNV, YYDKDF (reference sequence). This CDR3 spans 15 amino acids. V lost 4 bases to trimming and J lost 4 bases, with 15 bases between them. The CDR3 is CATSKRGGTADTQYF. The CDR3 DNA follows: TGTGCCACCAGCAAAAGAGGCGGGACCGCAGATACGCAGTATTTT.

The chain uses TRBV3-1 and TRBJ2-7, with D maybe TRBD2 (6 bases). The CDR3 has 15 residues. Germline-derived CDR1 and CDR2 are LGHDT and YNNKEL (reference sequence). V was trimmed by 0 bases and J by 6 bases, leaving 15 bases between them. Written as DNA, the CDR3 is TGTGCCAGCAGCCAAGATCTTAGGGCGGGAAGCGAGCAGTACTTC. Amino acids: CASSQDLRAGSEQYF.

This rearrangement joins TRBV9 to TRBJ2-3; 7 bases agree with TRBD2. V trimming: 3 bases; J trimming: 0 bases; junction bases outside the gene matches: 16. CDR1 and CDR2 from the germline V gene are SGDLS and YYNGEE. The CDR3 extends over 19 amino acids. CDR3 DNA sequence: TGTGCCAGCAGCGCGGACGCGGTGGCGGGGGACTCTAGCACAGATACGCAGTATTTT. It encodes CASSADAVAGDSSTDTQYF.